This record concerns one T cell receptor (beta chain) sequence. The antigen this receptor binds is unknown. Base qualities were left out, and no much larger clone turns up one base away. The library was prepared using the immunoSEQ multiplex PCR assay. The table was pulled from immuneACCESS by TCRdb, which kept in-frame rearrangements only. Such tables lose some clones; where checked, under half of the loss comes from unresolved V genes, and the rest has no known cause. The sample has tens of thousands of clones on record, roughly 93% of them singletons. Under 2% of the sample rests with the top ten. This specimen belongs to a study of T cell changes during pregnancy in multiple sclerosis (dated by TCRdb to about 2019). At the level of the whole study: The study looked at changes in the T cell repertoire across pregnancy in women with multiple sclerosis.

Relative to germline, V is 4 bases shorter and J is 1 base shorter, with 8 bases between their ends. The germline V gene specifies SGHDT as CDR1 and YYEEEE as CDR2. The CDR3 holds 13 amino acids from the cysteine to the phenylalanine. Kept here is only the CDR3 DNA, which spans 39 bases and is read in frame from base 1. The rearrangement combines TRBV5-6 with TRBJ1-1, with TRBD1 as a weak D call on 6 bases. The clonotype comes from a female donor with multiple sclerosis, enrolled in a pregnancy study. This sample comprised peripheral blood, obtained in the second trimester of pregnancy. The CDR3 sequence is CASSRTANTEAFF. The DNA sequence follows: TGTGCCAGCAGCAGGACAGCGAACACTGAAGCTTTCTTT.